The 6 T cell receptor beta chains in this list originate from one sample, sequenced in a study of HIV-infected patients and healthy controls. All unsorted peripheral T cells were captured because whole blood was used without fractionation. Alpha and beta constant-region primers primed reverse transcription of around 500 ng RNA. Each of the alpha and beta chains got its own library through chain-specific third strand synthesis with indices. Using its own MiXCR run on the 5' RACE reads, TCRdb lists one record per CDR3 protein. The sample contains roughly 10,000 distinct CDR3 sequences, about 5.2% of which appear only once. The specimen comprised blood, sampled before antiretroviral therapy. The receptors here all came from an adult with HIV infection.

This clonotype was counted ten times or more. This chain uses TRBV2 with TRBJ1-3; the D gene is possibly TRBD1 (5 bases). The CDR3 loop spans 15 amino acids. Germline V CDR1 and CDR2: SNHLY, FYNNEI. V was pared by 6 bases and J by 0 bases, with 12 bases between. This CDR3 is CASSDDRYSGNTIYF. The CDR3 nucleotides read TGTGCCAGCAGCGATGACAGATACTCTGGAAACACCATATATTTT.

This chain joins TRBV7-9 and TRBJ2-7; D gene ambiguous. V lost 1 base, J lost 0 bases, and 4 bases lay in between. Germline V gene data show CDR1 as SEHNR and CDR2 as FQNEAQ (reference sequence). The CDR3 loop spans 13 amino acids. CDR3 region: CASSLEDSYEQYF. The CDR3 DNA sequence: TGTGCCAGCAGCTTAGAGGACTCCTACGAGCAGTACTTC.

By share, this clonotype ranks as medium-sized. This rearrangement joins TRBV3-1 to TRBJ2-6; D not resolved. This CDR3 is 17 amino acids long. Trimming cost V 0 bases and J 0 bases, with 9 bases left between them. CDR1 is LGHDT and CDR2 is YNNKEL in the germline V gene (reference sequence). CDR3 nucleotides: TGTGCCAGCAGCCAAGATCAGATCCTCTCTGGGGCCAACGTCCTGACTTTC. It is translated as CASSQDQILSGANVLTF. The whole variable domain, remainder taken from reference TRBV3-1 and TRBJ2-6, is DTAVSQTPKYLVTQMGNDKSIKCEQNLGHDTMYWYKQDSKKFLKIMFSYNNKELIINETVPNRFSPKSPDKAHLNLHINSLELGDSAVYFCASSQDQILSGANVLTFGAGSRLTVL.

This clonotype appeared many times. The V call is TRBV19, the J call TRBJ1-6; TRBD1 aligns across 7 bases. Germline V CDR1 and CDR2: LNHDA, SQIVND (reference sequence). Trimming took 2 bases from V and 9 from J; bases not matched to a gene: 7. The CDR3 is made up of 15 amino acids. This CDR3 is CASSISGTVSSPLHF. The CDR3 nucleotides are TGTGCCAGTAGTATATCCGGGACAGTAAGTTCACCCCTCCACTTT. The whole variable domain, filled in from reference TRBV19 and TRBJ1-6, reads DGGITQSPKYLFRKEGQNVTLSCEQNLNHDAMYWYRQDPGQGLRLIYYSQIVNDFQKGDIAEGYSVSREKKESFPLTVTSAQKNPTAFYLCASSISGTVSSPLHFGNGTRLTVT.

This clonotype was counted many times. The chain couples TRBV10-2 to TRBJ1-1; perhaps TRBD1 as D (5 bases). V was trimmed by 8 bases and J by 4 bases, leaving 11 bases between them. The CDR3 spans 12 residues. The germline V gene encodes CDR1 WSHSY and CDR2 SAAADI. CDR3 DNA sequence: TGCGCCAGCTCATCCAGGGTCACTGAAGCTTTCTTT. Residues: CASSSRVTEAFF.

This clonotype was picked up many times. The chain has TRBV6-4 and TRBJ2-1, with TRBD2 identical over 12 bases. The CDR3 sequence is 15 residues long. Germline values: CDR1 MRHNA, CDR2 SNTAGT. With V trimmed by 3 bases and J by 7 bases, 4 bases remained unmatched. For the CDR3, the DNA is TGTGCCAGCAGTGAACTAGCGGGGGGTTCGAATGAGCAGTTCTTC. It translates to CASSELAGGSNEQFF.